The 17 T cell receptor beta chains given below trace back to one sample, sequenced in a study of OX40 agonist ivuxolimab in advanced cancers. The method was immunoSEQ multiplex PCR; TCRdb's version includes in-frame clones alone and lacks a portion of them. The profile shows some 82,000 clones, 75% to 95% of them singletons. Material: CD4+ or CD8+ T cells sorted from blood, obtained in a trial of the OX40 agonist ivuxolimab. These receptors came from an adult with an advanced solid tumor such as melanoma, head and neck, liver or kidney cancer.

The gene calls are TRBV19 and TRBJ2-3, with D possibly matching TRBD2 (6 bases). Trimming shortened V by 4 bases and J by 2 bases, and 13 bases separated the two germline ends. This CDR3 has 15 residues. Germline loops: CDR1 LNHDA, CDR2 SQIVND (reference sequence). CDR3 DNA: TGTGCCAGTAGTACCGGGGGTTTTCCCACAGATACGCAGTATTTT. Protein: CASSTGGFPTDTQYF.

This chain joins TRBV6-5 and TRBJ2-6; D uncertain. V lost 3 bases to trimming and J lost 1 base, with 7 bases between them. The germline V gene has CDR1 MNHEY and CDR2 SVGAGI. This CDR3 region has 15 residues. The CDR3 spells CASSYSISGANVLTF. In nucleotides, the CDR3 is TGTGCCAGCAGTTATTCGATTTCTGGGGCCAACGTCCTGACTTTC.

The chain combines TRBV6-5 with TRBJ1-4; a weak D match, TRBD1 (6 bases). The V end was cut by 2 bases, the J end by 8 bases, with 15 bases between. The CDR3 totals 15 residues. Per the germline V gene, CDR1 is MNHEY and CDR2 is SVGAGI. In DNA, the CDR3 is TGTGCCAGCAGTTACGGGAGGGGGTTCGAAGAAAAACTGTTTTTT. This gives the protein CASSYGRGFEEKLFF.

The chain joins TRBV28 to TRBJ2-7; 7 positions agree with TRBD2. CDR1 and CDR2 (germline): MDHEN, SYDVKM. V was clipped by 8 bases and J by 2 bases; unmatched bases: 6. This CDR3 spans 13 amino acids. CDR3 protein: CASGDYAPYEQYF. The DNA of the CDR3 is TGTGCCAGCGGGGACTACGCACCCTACGAGCAGTACTTC.

The chain combines TRBV28 with TRBJ1-2; TRBD1 agrees at 7 bases. The CDR3 is 14 residues long. Germline V CDR1 and CDR2: MDHEN, SYDVKM. Trimming removed 7 bases from V and 7 bases from J; junction bases left unmatched: 12. The DNA for the CDR3 is TGTGCCAGCAATCAACAGGGGATCGGTCTTGGCTACACCTTC. Protein sequence: CASNQQGIGLGYTF.

The chain joins TRBV29-1 to TRBJ2-5; possible D gene TRBD1, 5 bases. Per germline, CDR1 SQVTM and CDR2 ANQGSEA. This CDR3 has 13 residues. V lost 3 bases to trimming and J lost 5 bases, with 13 bases between them. For the CDR3, the DNA is TGCAGCGTTGAGAAAGACAGATGGGAGACCCAGTACTTC. As protein: CSVEKDRWETQYF. Supplemented by reference TRBV29-1 and TRBJ2-5, the full variable domain reads SAVISQKPSRDICQRGTSLTIQCQVDSQVTMMFWYRQQPGQSLTLIATANQGSEATYESGFVIDKFPISRPNLTFSTLTVSNMSPEDSSIYLCSVEKDRWETQYFGPGTRLLVL.

This sequence joins TRBV4-1 and TRBJ1-4; the match to TRBD1 covers 9 bases. The CDR3 consists of 15 residues. Germline CDR1 is MGHRA and CDR2 is YSYEKL. The ends lost 3 bases at V and 8 bases at J; junction bases unmatched: 7. The CDR3 DNA sequence: TGCGCCAGCAGCCAGCCCCGGGACAGGGTCGAAAAACTGTTTTTT. Encoded protein: CASSQPRDRVEKLFF.

This clone has only a few counts. The J gene is TRBJ1-1, the V gene TRBV9; D is possibly TRBD1 (5 bases). The CDR3 covers 13 residues. V was trimmed by 2 bases and J by 5 bases, leaving 10 bases between them. CDR1 is SGDLS, CDR2 YYNGEE, per germline. CDR3 bases: TGTGCCAGCAGCGTCCAGGGTCGTACTGAAGCTTTCTTT. This codes for CASSVQGRTEAFF. Full variable domain (remainder filled in from reference TRBV9 and TRBJ1-1): DSGVTQTPKHLITATGQRVTLRCSPRSGDLSVYWYQQSLDQGLQFLIQYYNGEERAKGNILERFSAQQFPDLHSELNLSSLELGDSALYFCASSVQGRTEAFFGQGTRLTVV.

This clone was recorded once. CDR3 protein: CASSVENRGGGYTF. The CDR3 DNA is TGCGCCAGCAGCGTGGAAAACAGGGGGGGCGGCTACACCTTC. This chain links TRBV5-1 with TRBJ1-2, with 8 bases identical to TRBD1. The CDR3 is made up of 14 amino acids. Trimming removed 4 bases from V and 8 bases from J; junction bases left unmatched: 10. Germline CDR1 SGHRS, CDR2 YFSETQ.

CDR3 in amino acids: CASSQDPSFRSYEQYF. In DNA form, the CDR3 reads TGCGCCAGCAGCCAAGATCCTAGTTTCCGATCCTACGAGCAGTACTTC. The chain combines TRBV4-1 with TRBJ2-7; D gene unclear. Trimming stripped 0 bases from V and 1 base from J, with 13 bases between. The CDR3 length is 16 residues. Germline CDR1 reads MGHRA; CDR2 reads YSYEKL.

The chain has TRBV27 and TRBJ2-2; 8 bases line up with TRBD2. Germline V CDR1 and CDR2: MNHEY, SMNVEV (reference sequence). The CDR3 spans 15 residues. V lost 5 bases, J lost 7 bases, and 9 bases stayed unmatched. CDR3 sequence: CASSPGGAVFGELFF. Here the CDR3 DNA reads TGTGCCAGCAGTCCCGGGGGGGCTGTATTCGGGGAGCTGTTTTTT.

V and J are TRBV29-1 and TRBJ2-3, with TRBD1 matching over 10 bases. The CDR3 consists of 13 residues. The germline gives CDR1 SQVTM, CDR2 ANQGSEA. V shed 2 bases, J shed 11 bases, and the junction held 7 bases outside the gene matches. In DNA form, the CDR3 reads TGCAGCGTTGAAAAACTGGACAGGGGGGGGCAGTATTTT. It translates to CSVEKLDRGGQYF.

The V call is TRBV5-1, the J call TRBJ1-1; 9 bases are a match to TRBD1. V lost 3 bases and J lost 5; bases outside the gene matches: 5. The CDR3 has 14 amino acids. Germline lookup yields CDR1 SGHRS and CDR2 YFSETQ. CDR3: CASSSLTGGTEAFF. The CDR3 coding sequence is TGCGCCAGCAGCTCCCTGACAGGGGGTACTGAAGCTTTCTTT.

This clone appeared a single time. The chain has TRBV2 and TRBJ1-5; no definite D call. The CDR3 loop spans 16 amino acids. Germline V lookup: CDR1 SNHLY, CDR2 FYNNEI. V lost 5 bases and J lost 2, with 16 bases in between. The CDR3 nucleotides are TGTGCCAGCAGTTTCCCGCTTACGGTTGGCAATCAGCCCCAGCATTTT. This sequence encodes CASSFPLTVGNQPQHF.

CDR3 DNA: TGCAGCGGGGGACAGCACACCGGGGAGCTGTTTTTT. This sequence encodes CSGGQHTGELFF. J is TRBJ2-2 and V is TRBV29-1; 7 nucleotides align to TRBD1. From germline, CDR1 is SQVTM and CDR2 ANQGSEA. This CDR3 region has 12 residues. The V gene end was trimmed by 7 bases and the J gene end by 3 bases; junction bases not matched to a gene: 2.

This rearrangement joins TRBV27 to TRBJ1-5, with TRBD1 as a possible D gene (6 bases). Between the trimmed V and J ends, which lost 5 bases and 9 bases, there was a span of 20 bases. Germline V gene sequence: CDR1 MNHEY, CDR2 SMNVEV (reference sequence). The length of the CDR3 is 15 residues. The CDR3, as DNA: TGTGCCAGCAGTCCGTCGTCTCAGGGGTTACGGCCCCAGCATTTT. The encoded protein is CASSPSSQGLRPQHF.

The rearrangement uses TRBV28 and TRBJ2-7; 8 bases line up with TRBD1. Germline lookup yields CDR1 MDHEN and CDR2 SYDVKM. The CDR3 sequence is 14 residues long. Trimming took 5 bases from V and 2 from J; bases not matched to a gene: 5. As DNA, the CDR3 is TGTGCCAGCAGTCAGGGGGCGAAAACCTACGAGCAGTACTTC. Its translation is CASSQGAKTYEQYF.